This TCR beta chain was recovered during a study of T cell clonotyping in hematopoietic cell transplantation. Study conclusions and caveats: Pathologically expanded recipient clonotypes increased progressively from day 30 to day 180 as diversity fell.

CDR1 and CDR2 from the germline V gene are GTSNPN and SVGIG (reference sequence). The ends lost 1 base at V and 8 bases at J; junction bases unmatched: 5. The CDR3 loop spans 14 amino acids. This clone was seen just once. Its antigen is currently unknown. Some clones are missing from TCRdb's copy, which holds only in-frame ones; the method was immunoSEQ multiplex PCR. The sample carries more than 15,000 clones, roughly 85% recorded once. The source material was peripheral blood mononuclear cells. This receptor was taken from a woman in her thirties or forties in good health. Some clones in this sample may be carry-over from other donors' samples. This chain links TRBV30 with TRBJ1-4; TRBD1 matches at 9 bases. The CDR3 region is CAWSGTGAWEKLFF. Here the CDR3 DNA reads TGTGCCTGGAGTGGGACAGGGGCTTGGGAAAAACTGTTTTTT.